This T cell receptor beta chain was recovered during a study of PD-L1 blockade in urothelial cancer (dated by TCRdb to 2016 to 2017). A note on the overall study: Every patient began therapy around 2014 and was given atezolizumab 1,200 mg intravenously every 3 weeks. The study, an exploratory multi-omic analysis, examined somatic, immune and clinical correlates of response to PD-L1 blockade with atezolizumab in urothelial cancer. Blood samples were analyzed at two time points: 3 weeks after treatment start (second dose) and 6 weeks after treatment start. In the same patients, whole exome sequencing and RNA sequencing of pretreatment tumors were performed in addition to TCR sequencing. Twenty-five of 29 patients were males with bladder-origin urothelial cancer, and about 65% of the roughly 30 reported a prior smoking history. A median of roughly 140,000 T cells and tens of thousands of unique TCRs was obtained from blood samples, and a median clonality of roughly 0.08 was observed. Durable clinical benefit was defined as a progression-free survival longer than 6 months, and TCR features were additionally tested against progression-free survival and overall survival. Pretreatment tumor samples, along with matched peripheral blood serially collected before and after atezolizumab treatment, were subjected to TCR sequencing. Patients had an ECOG performance status of 0 or 1 and had received between 0 and 3 prior chemotherapy regimens. Approximately 29 patients had pretreatment blood TCR-seq, roughly 25 had at least one posttreatment blood collection, and roughly 25 had tumor TCR-seq. About 10 patients achieved durable clinical benefit and approximately 20 did not.

To note about this clone: The clone's antigen remains unknown. At one boundary the junction diverges from the germline segment, which might be a read error.

The CDR3 starts with the cysteine, ends with the phenylalanine, and has 16 residues. Only the CDR3 part of the read is kept: 48 bases, read in frame from the first base. The germline V gene (reference sequence) provides CDR1 LNHDA and CDR2 SQIVND. Taken with the paper, the label for time point translates to: pretreatment peripheral blood. A cohort of more than 25 patients with locally advanced or metastatic urothelial carcinoma, treated at Memorial Sloan Kettering on a trial protocol, was included. Peripheral blood mononuclear cells were collected pretreatment and during treatment, at between 1 and 8 total time points per patient. The Qiagen DNeasy Blood extraction kit was used to purify genomic DNA from total PBMCs and tumor samples. Collected pretreatment and during treatment, PBMCs were isolated and stored as previously described. General study outcomes and caveats: Because the sample size was small (n ≈ 29) and many exploratory analyses were performed, the results are intended to be hypothesis-generating. Among patients with durable benefit, tumor-associated TCR clones showed greater expansion in peripheral blood 3 weeks after treatment started (n ≈ 23, p = 0.022). A pretreatment peripheral blood TCR clonality below the median was linked to improved progression-free and overall survival.

To estimate absolute template abundance from read counts, synthetic TCR analog templates were spiked into each PCR. Using the immunoSEQ assay, TCRbeta CDR3 regions were amplified from genomic DNA with bias-controlled V and J gene primers. Sequencing of rearranged TCRbeta segments was performed at approximately 20X coverage. On the authors' methods: Clustering was used to correct sequencing errors, and CDR3s were annotated against IMGT so that V, D and J genes could be assigned. Downstream analyses used only productive TCRbeta rearrangements, leaving out any out-of-frame or stop-codon sequences. Clonality was calculated as one minus the Shannon entropy normalized by the log of the number of unique productive sequences. Fisher's exact test with Benjamini-Hochberg correction, using a cutoff of adjusted p below 0.01, was how clones that differed between time points or between blood and tumor were identified. In TCRdb, the immuneACCESS table is reduced to in-frame sequences with V and J assigned. These tables do not hold every clone; where another copy was compared, an unresolved V gene accounts for under half, and the others remain unexplained. V and J calls and clone size are those listed in that table; D and trimming were worked out from the DNA. A total of around 82,000 clones appear in this sample, about four fifths of them only once. Of the sample, around 2.1% is held by the ten largest clones.

The chain links TRBV19 with TRBJ2-3; TRBD1 could be the D gene, as 5 bases match. The sample here was PBMCs, taken around atezolizumab (anti-PD-L1) treatment. This TCR was recovered from a man in his sixties with urothelial cancer. The CDR3 region has the sequence CASSLERGARTDTQYF. The DNA sequence is given as TGTGCCAGTAGTCTAGAAAGGGGCGCCCGAACAGATACGCAGTATTTT.